This entry is about one T cell receptor beta chain. Its antigen is unknown. TCRdb's copy holds only in-frame clones and misses some; the assay was immunoSEQ multiplex PCR. Of around 67,000 clones listed, roughly nine tenths are singletons. This entry belongs to a study of neoadjuvant anti-PD-1 for oral cavity cancer. Study context: Patients without progression got a fourth dose around day 43.

As for time point: after neoadjuvant nivolumab, at surgical resection. Stage II-IVA oral cavity squamous cell carcinoma was new and untreated by systemic or radiation therapy. Overall study findings and caveats: Higher pretreatment blood Treg/Th17 ratios correlated with higher pretreatment blood and lower post-treatment tumor TCRbeta clonality. TCR analyses covered only a few patients per response group.

This CDR3 comprises 15 residues. Trimming removed 4 bases from V and 8 bases from J; junction bases left unmatched: 9. Germline assignment: CDR1 MDHEN and CDR2 SYDVKM. The TCR comes from a person between 40 and 80 years old with oral cavity squamous cell carcinoma. The rearrangement links TRBV28 to TRBJ1-4; 8 nucleotides line up with TRBD1. The sequences come from PBMCs, collected after nivolumab (anti-PD-1) treatment. In nucleotides, the CDR3 is TGTGCCAGCAGTTCTAGACAGGGGATAAAGGAAAAACTGTTTTTT. Its protein product is CASSSRQGIKEKLFF.